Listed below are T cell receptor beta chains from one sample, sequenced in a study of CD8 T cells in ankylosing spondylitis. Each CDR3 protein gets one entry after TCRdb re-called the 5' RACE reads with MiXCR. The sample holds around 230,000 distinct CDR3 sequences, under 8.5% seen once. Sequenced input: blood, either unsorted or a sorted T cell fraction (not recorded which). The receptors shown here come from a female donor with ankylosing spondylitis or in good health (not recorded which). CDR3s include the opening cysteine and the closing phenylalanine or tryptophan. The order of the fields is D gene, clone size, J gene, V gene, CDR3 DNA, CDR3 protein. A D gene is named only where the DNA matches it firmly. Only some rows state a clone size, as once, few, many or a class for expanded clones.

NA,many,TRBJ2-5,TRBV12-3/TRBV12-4,TGTGCCAGCAGGCGCGGGAAAGAGACCCAGTACTTC,CASRRGKETQYF
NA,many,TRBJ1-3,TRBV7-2,TGTGCCAGCAGCCGCCGGACAGACCCCCTTGGAAACACCATATATTTT,CASSRRTDPLGNTIYF
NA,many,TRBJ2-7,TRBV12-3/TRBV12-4,TGTGCCAGCAGTTCGGCCCCGGCGGGTTACGAGCAGTACTTC,CASSSAPAGYEQYF
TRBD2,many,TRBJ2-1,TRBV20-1,TGCAGTGTCCCGGGGGGAGCGAAGGCCGAGCAGTTCTTC,CSVPGGAKAEQFF
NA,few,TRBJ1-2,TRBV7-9,TGTGTCAGCAGCTTACCAGGGGCCGATGGCTACACCTTC,CVSSLPGADGYTF
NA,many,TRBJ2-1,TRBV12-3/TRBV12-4,TGTGCCAGCAGTCCCCAATTTCCGGGAGTCGGTAATGAGCAGTTCTTC,CASSPQFPGVGNEQFF
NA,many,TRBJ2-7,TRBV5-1,TGCGCCAGCAGCTTGGCCTGGGCTAACTCCTACGAGCAGTACTTC,CASSLAWANSYEQYF
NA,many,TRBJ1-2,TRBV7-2,TGTGCCAGCAGCCCGAACGGAGGGGCAGGCTATGGCTACACCTTC,CASSPNGGAGYGYTF
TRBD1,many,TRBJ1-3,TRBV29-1,TGCAGCGTTGACGGAGGGGGCGGAAACACCATATATTTT,CSVDGGGGNTIYF
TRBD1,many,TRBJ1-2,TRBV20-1,TGCAGTGCGATTGACAGGGCTTATGGCTACACCTTC,CSAIDRAYGYTF
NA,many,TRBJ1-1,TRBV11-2,TGTGCCAGCAGCTTAGGGGTCCGGCACATTATGAACACTGAAGCTTTCTTT,CASSLGVRHIMNTEAFF
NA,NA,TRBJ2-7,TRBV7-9,TGTGCCAGCAGCTTAGCACTATCGGCTAGCCGGTCCTACGAGCAGTACTTC,CASSLALSASRSYEQYF
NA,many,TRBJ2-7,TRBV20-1,TGCAGTGCTAGAGGCACTGGACGAACGGGCGAGCAGTACTTC,CSARGTGRTGEQYF
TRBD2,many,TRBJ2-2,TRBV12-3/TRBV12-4,TGTGCCAGCAGACCACTAGCGGAACAGACCGGGGAGCTGTTTTTT,CASRPLAEQTGELFF
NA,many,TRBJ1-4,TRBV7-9,TGTGCCAGCAGCAACTCACAAACAACTAATGAAAAACTGTTTTTT,CASSNSQTTNEKLFF
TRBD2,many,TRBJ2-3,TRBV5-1,TGCGCCAGCAGCCCCATAGCGGGAGGGATGAGAGATACGCAGTATTTT,CASSPIAGGMRDTQYF
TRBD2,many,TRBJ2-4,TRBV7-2,TGTGCCAGCAGCTTAGGGACTAGCGGAAACATCAAAAACATTCAGTACTTC,CASSLGTSGNIKNIQYF
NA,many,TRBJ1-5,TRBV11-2,TGTGCCAGCAGCCTCGCAGGGAGTAGCAATCAGCCCCAGCATTTT,CASSLAGSSNQPQHF
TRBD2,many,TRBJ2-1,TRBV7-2,TGTGCCAGCAGCTTATTTACGGGAGGGGAGCAGTTCTTC,CASSLFTGGEQFF
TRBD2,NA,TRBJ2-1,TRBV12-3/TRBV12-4,TGTGCCAGCATCCGCGGGAGCTCCTACAATGAGCAGTTCTTC,CASIRGSSYNEQFF
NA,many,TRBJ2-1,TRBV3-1,TGTGCCAGCAGCTACCGCTACAATGAGCAGTTCTTC,CASSYRYNEQFF
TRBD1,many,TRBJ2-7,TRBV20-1,TGCAGTGCCGAGGGCAGGACAGGGAGCTCCTACGAGCAGTACTTC,CSAEGRTGSSYEQYF
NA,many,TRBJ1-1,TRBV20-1,TGCAGTGCTAGAGTCTCGGGCACGACCCCTGAAGCTTTCTTT,CSARVSGTTPEAFF
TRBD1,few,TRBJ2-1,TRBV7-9,TGTGCCAGCAGCTCCGGGACAGGGGTTGGGCAGTTCTTC,CASSSGTGVGQFF
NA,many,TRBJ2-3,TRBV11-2,TGTGCCAGCAGCTTCCACCAGGGGACAGATACGCAGTATTTT,CASSFHQGTDTQYF
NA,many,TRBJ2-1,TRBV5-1,TGCGCCAGCAGCTTGGATATCGAGGGTGAGCAGTTCTTC,CASSLDIEGEQFF
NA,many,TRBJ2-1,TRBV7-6,TGTGCCAGCAGCTTAAGTTGGGGCCGAGGCACGGAGCAGTTCTTC,CASSLSWGRGTEQFF
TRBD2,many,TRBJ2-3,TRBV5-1,TGCGCCAGCAGCTTGGCGGGTGCGGGAGGGACTAACACAGATACGCAGTATTTT,CASSLAGAGGTNTDTQYF